The 14 T cell receptor beta chains below were found in one sample sequenced in a study of technical replicates of blood from several donors listed by TCRdb under 2017. The library relied on the immunoSEQ multiplex PCR assay. TCRdb took over this immuneACCESS table, retaining in-frame rearrangements with V and J assigned. Such tables are incomplete; in checked studies, under half of the missing clones stem from an unresolved V gene, and the remainder is unexplained. The sample yields about 66,000 clones; around 87% were counted once. Of the sample, approximately 4.4% falls within the top ten clones. The source material was PBMCs. The origin of the receptors is a human donor in good health. Some clones in this sample may be carry-over from other donors' samples.

The chain uses TRBV6-1 and TRBJ1-4; no definite D call. The V gene lost 1 base and the J gene lost 7 bases, with 10 bases spanning the gap. CDR1 and CDR2 (germline): MNHNS, SASEGT. This CDR3 spans 14 amino acids. The DNA of the CDR3 is TGTGCCAGCAGTGAAGTCTATAGGAGTGAAAAACTGTTTTTT. As protein: CASSEVYRSEKLFF.

The chain carries TRBV7-3 and TRBJ2-5; TRBD1 matches 7 bases. Losses at the gene ends were 5 bases for V and 5 bases for J; bases not matched to a gene: 11. The CDR3 is made up of 15 amino acids. Per germline, CDR1 SGHTA and CDR2 FQGTGA. The CDR3 coding sequence is TGTGCCAGCAGCCTATCCGGGACAGCACTTGAGACCCAGTACTTC. Amino acid sequence: CASSLSGTALETQYF.

The chain links TRBV5-4 to TRBJ2-7; possible D gene TRBD1, 6 bases. The CDR3 has 14 residues. Germline V gene data show CDR1 as SGHNT and CDR2 as YYREEE (reference sequence). The V gene lost 4 bases and the J gene lost 5 bases, with 16 bases spanning the gap. The CDR3 DNA reads TGTGCCAGCAGCCCTGACAGGCTCCTACACGAGCAGTACTTC. Amino acids: CASSPDRLLHEQYF. The full variable domain, rest sourced from reference TRBV5-4 and TRBJ2-7, is ETGVTQSPTHLIKTRGQQVTLRCSSQSGHNTVSWYQQALGQGPQFIFQYYREEENGRGNFPPRFSGLQFPNYSSELNVNALELDDSALYLCASSPDRLLHEQYFGPGTRLTVT.

The chain couples TRBV11-1 to TRBJ1-2; a weak D match, TRBD1 (5 bases). The CDR3 is 12 residues long. Deletions cut 7 bases from V and 3 bases from J, with 9 bases between. Germline V lookup: CDR1 SGHAT, CDR2 FQDESV (reference sequence). The CDR3 nucleotides are TGTGCCAGCAAGGGCAGGGACTATGGCTACACCTTC. This sequence encodes CASKGRDYGYTF.

The chain employs TRBV9 and TRBJ2-2; TRBD1 might be the D (6 bases). With 2 bases removed from V and 6 bases from J, the gap between germline ends came to 14 bases. Germline CDR1 is SGDLS and CDR2 is YYNGEE. There are 15 residues in the CDR3. CDR3 residues: CASSVEGVVAGELFF. The CDR3 bases are TGTGCCAGCAGCGTTGAGGGGGTTGTTGCCGGGGAGCTGTTTTTT.

This chain links TRBV20-1 with TRBJ1-1; D is unclear. The germline V gene encodes CDR1 DFQATT and CDR2 SNEGSKA (reference sequence). This CDR3 is 10 amino acids long. Trimming shortened V by 1 base and J by 11 bases, and 8 bases separated the two germline ends. CDR3 sequence (DNA): TGCAGTGCTAGAGTTGGGAGGGCTTTCTTT. Translating it yields CSARVGRAFF.

The V call is TRBV5-1, the J call TRBJ2-5; TRBD1 matches 7 bases. With 4 bases clipped from V and 4 bases from J, the junction kept 7 bases outside the gene matches. The CDR3 is made up of 14 amino acids. The V gene's germline CDR1 is SGHRS and CDR2 YFSETQ. Here the CDR3 reads CASSGGQFGETQYF. Here the CDR3 DNA reads TGCGCCAGCAGCGGGGGACAGTTTGGAGAGACCCAGTACTTC.

The chain combines TRBV18 with TRBJ1-1; D possibly corresponds to TRBD1 (5 bases). CDR1 is KGHSH and CDR2 is LQKENI in the germline V gene. CDR3 length: 14 residues. With 1 base removed from V and 4 bases from J, the gap between germline ends came to 10 bases. CDR3 DNA sequence: TGTGCCAGCTCACCACAGACAGTTTCCACTGAAGCTTTCTTT. This gives the protein CASSPQTVSTEAFF.

The chain combines TRBV5-1 with TRBJ2-1, with TRBD2 identical over 7 bases. The CDR3 totals 14 residues. Trimming cost V 3 bases and J 3 bases; bases outside gene matches: 3. CDR1 and CDR2 (germline): SGHRS, YFSETQ. The CDR3 DNA reads as TGCGCCAGCAGCTCCTCTAGCGGCTACAATGAGCAGTTCTTC. This sequence encodes CASSSSSGYNEQFF.

V gene TRBV10-3 combines with J gene TRBJ2-7, with D perhaps TRBD2 (5 bases). This CDR3 contains 11 residues. Trimming cost V 9 bases and J 1 base, with 7 bases left between them. The V gene's germline CDR1 is ENHRY and CDR2 SYGVKD. Here the CDR3 DNA reads TGTGCCATAGGGAGATCCTACGAGCAGTACTTC. Translating it yields CAIGRSYEQYF.

This rearrangement joins TRBV5-1 to TRBJ2-5, with 9 bases fitting TRBD2. J gave up 5 bases and V 4 bases, and 12 bases lay outside the gene matches. This CDR3 has 16 amino acids. Germline CDR1 is SGHRS and CDR2 is YFSETQ. The CDR3: CASSPRVAGAHETQYF. For the CDR3, the DNA is TGCGCCAGCAGCCCGAGGGTAGCGGGGGCGCACGAGACCCAGTACTTC.

The V call is TRBV11-2, the J call TRBJ2-7; tentative D call: TRBD2 (5 bases). The CDR3 is 13 amino acids. Trimming stripped 4 bases from V and 6 bases from J, with 13 bases between. The germline V gene has CDR1 SGHAT and CDR2 FQNNGV. As DNA, the CDR3 is TGTGCCAGCAGCTCAATACTAGTCTCCGAGCAGTACTTC. Amino acids: CASSSILVSEQYF. The entire variable domain, with the rest obtained from reference TRBV11-2 and TRBJ2-7, is as follows: EAGVAQSPRYKIIEKRQSVAFWCNPISGHATLYWYQQILGQGPKLLIQFQNNGVVDDSQLPKDRFSAERLKGVDSTLKIQPAKLEDSAVYLCASSSILVSEQYFGPGTRLTVT.

This chain links TRBV11-2 with TRBJ2-3, with TRBD2 matching over 7 bases. There are 16 residues in the CDR3. Germline V gene lookup returns CDR1 SGHAT and CDR2 FQNNGV. V lost 5 bases to trimming and J lost 4 bases; unmatched junction nucleotides: 12. The CDR3 spells CASSALGLVRADTQYF. DNA for the CDR3: TGTGCCAGCAGCGCACTTGGACTAGTTCGGGCAGATACGCAGTATTTT.

The rearrangement uses TRBV27 and TRBJ1-2; maybe TRBD1 (6 bases). Germline loops: CDR1 MNHEY, CDR2 SMNVEV (reference sequence). V shed 6 bases and J shed 4 bases, with 15 bases lying between them. This CDR3 region has 14 residues. This CDR3 reads CASSPSIRGYGYTF. In nucleotides, the CDR3 is TGTGCCAGCAGCCCCTCAATCAGGGGCTATGGCTACACCTTC.